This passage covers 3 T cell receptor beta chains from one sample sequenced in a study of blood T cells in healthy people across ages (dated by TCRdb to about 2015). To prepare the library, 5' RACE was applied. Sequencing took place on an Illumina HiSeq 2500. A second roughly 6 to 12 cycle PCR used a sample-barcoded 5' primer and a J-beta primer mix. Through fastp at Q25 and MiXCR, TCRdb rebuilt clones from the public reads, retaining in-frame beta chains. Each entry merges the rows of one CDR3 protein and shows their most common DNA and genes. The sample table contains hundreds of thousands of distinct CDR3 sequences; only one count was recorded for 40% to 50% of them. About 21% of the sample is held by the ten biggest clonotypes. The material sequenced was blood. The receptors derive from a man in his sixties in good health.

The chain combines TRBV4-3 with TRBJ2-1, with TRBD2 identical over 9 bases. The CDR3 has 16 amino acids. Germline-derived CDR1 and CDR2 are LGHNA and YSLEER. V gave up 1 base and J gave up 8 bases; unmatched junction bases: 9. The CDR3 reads CASSQGGTSSIHEQFF. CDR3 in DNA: TGCGCCAGCAGCCAAGGGGGGACTAGCTCAATACATGAGCAGTTCTTC.

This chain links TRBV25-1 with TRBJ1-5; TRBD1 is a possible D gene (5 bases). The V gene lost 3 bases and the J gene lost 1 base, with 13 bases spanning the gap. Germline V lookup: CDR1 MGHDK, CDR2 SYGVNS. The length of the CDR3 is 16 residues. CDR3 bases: TGTGCCAGCAGTGACAGGGCCCGATTGAGCAATCAGCCCCAGCATTTT. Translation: CASSDRARLSNQPQHF.

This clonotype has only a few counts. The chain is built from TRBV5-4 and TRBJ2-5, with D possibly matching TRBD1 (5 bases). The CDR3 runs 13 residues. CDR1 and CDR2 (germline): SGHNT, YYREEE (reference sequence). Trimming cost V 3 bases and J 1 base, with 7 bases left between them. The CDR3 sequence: CASSYRTQETQYF. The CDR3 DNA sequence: TGTGCCAGCAGCTACAGGACCCAAGAGACCCAGTACTTC.